This T cell receptor (beta chain) came from a study of blood T cell repertoires in COVID-19. Overall study: Samples taken during acute and convalescent COVID-19 were collected in the United States, Italy and Spain. The analysed material was cDNA or gDNA that came from T cells, B-cell-depleted T cells, or PBMCs.

The authors' processing: The assay estimated nucleated cells by amplifying reference gene primers. Produced via immunoSEQ multiplex PCR; TCRdb's table is partial and in-frame only. V and J calls and clone size are those listed in that table; D and trimming were worked out from the DNA. The table includes 200,000 to 250,000 clones, 75% to 85% detected once. The V end lost 1 base, the J end lost 4 bases, and 9 bases lay between the germline ends. The CDR3 spans 14 residues. From germline, CDR1 is SGHNT and CDR2 YYREEE (reference sequence). This clone has more than one count but fewer than ten. Seattle patients were enrolled while actively infected and followed longitudinally.

The rearrangement uses TRBV5-4 and TRBJ2-1, with a possible D match to TRBD1 (5 bases). The TCR sequence derives from a woman younger than 45 with COVID-19, enrolled during active disease. Sequencing input: peripheral blood. This CDR3 is CASSLTSGYNEQFF. The CDR3 coding sequence is TGTGCCAGCAGCTTGACGTCAGGGTACAATGAGCAGTTCTTC.